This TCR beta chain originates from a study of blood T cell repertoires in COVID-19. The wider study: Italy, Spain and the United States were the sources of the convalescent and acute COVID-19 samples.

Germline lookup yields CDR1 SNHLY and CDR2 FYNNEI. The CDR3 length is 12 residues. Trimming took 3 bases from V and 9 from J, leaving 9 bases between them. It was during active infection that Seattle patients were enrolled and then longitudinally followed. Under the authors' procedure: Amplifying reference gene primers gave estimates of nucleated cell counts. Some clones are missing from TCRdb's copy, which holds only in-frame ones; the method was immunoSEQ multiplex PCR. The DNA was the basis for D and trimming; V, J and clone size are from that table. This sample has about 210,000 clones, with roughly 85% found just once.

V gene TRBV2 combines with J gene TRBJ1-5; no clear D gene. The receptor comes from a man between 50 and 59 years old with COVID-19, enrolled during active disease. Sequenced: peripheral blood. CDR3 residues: CASSDGVLPQHF. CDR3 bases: TGTGCCAGCAGTGACGGGGTTCTGCCCCAGCATTTT.